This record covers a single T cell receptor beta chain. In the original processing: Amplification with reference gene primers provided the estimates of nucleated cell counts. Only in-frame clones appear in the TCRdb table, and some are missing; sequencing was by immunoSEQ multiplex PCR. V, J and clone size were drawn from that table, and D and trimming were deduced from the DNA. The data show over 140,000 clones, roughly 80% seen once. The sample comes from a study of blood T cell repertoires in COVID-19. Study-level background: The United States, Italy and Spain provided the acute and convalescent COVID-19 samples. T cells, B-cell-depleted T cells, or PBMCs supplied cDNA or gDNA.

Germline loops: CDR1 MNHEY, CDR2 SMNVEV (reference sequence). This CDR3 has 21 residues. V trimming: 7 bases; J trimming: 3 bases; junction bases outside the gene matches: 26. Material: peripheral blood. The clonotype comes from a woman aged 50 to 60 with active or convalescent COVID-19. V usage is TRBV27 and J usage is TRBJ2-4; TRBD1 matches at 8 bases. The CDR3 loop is CASKPRGGRGPEKGVKNIQYF. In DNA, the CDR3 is TGTGCCAGCAAACCCCGAGGTGGCAGGGGGCCGGAGAAGGGTGTCAAAAACATTCAGTACTTC.